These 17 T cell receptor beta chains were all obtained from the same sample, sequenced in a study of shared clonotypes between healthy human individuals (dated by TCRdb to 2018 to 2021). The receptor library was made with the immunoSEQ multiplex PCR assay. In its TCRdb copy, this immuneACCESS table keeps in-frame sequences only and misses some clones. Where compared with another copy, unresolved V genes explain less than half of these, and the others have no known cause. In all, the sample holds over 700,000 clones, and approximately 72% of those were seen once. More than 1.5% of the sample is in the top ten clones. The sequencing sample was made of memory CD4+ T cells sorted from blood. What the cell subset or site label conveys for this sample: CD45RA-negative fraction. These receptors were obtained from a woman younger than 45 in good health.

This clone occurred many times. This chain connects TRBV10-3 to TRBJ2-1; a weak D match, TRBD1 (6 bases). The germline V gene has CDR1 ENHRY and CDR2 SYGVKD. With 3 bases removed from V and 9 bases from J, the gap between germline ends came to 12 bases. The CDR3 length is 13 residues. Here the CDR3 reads CAISEVRGSEQFF. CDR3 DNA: TGTGCCATCAGTGAAGTGAGGGGGAGTGAGCAGTTCTTC.

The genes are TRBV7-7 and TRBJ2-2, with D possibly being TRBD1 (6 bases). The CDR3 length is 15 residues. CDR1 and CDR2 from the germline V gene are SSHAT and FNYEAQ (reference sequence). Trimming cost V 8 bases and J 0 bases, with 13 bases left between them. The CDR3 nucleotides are TGTGCCAGCCGAAGGGACATCACGAACACCGGGGAGCTGTTTTTT. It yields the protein CASRRDITNTGELFF.

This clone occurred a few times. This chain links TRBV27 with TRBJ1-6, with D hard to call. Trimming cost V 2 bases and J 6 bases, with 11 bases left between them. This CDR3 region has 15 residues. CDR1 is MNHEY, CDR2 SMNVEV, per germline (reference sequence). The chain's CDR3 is CASSLGSASNSPLHF. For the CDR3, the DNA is TGTGCCAGCAGTTTAGGATCCGCAAGTAATTCACCCCTCCACTTT.

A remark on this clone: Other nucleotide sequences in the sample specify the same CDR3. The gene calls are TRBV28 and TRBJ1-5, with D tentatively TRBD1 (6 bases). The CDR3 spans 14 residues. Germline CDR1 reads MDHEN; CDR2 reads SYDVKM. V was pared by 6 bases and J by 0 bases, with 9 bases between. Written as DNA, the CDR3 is TGTGCCAGCAGCAGACAGGTTAGCAATCAGCCCCAGCATTTT. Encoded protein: CASSRQVSNQPQHF.

The CDR3 region is CAWGRQPDASAEAFF. Here the CDR3 DNA reads TGTGCCTGGGGCCGACAGCCCGACGCCTCAGCTGAAGCTTTCTTT. The chain is built from TRBV30 and TRBJ1-1; perhaps TRBD1 as D (5 bases). Germline lookup yields CDR1 GTSNPN and CDR2 SVGIG (reference sequence). The CDR3 runs to 15 residues. Trimming pared 5 bases from V and 6 bases from J, leaving 22 bases between.

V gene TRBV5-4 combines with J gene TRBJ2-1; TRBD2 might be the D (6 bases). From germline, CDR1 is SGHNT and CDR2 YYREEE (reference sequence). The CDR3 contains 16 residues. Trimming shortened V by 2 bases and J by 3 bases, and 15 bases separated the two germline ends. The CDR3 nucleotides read TGTGCCAGCAGCTTCGTCTCCGGAGGGTACTACAATGAGCAGTTCTTC. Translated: CASSFVSGGYYNEQFF.

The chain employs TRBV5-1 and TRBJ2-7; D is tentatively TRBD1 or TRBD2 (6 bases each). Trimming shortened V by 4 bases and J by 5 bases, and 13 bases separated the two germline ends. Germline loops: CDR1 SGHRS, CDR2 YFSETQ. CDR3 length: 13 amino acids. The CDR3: CASSGGQSNEQYF. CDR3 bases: TGCGCCAGCAGCGGGGGGCAGTCCAACGAGCAGTACTTC.

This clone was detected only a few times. The CDR3 sequence: CASSKGTLYVQPQHF. CDR3 nucleotides: TGTGCCAGTAGTAAAGGGACACTTTATGTTCAGCCCCAGCATTTT. This chain joins TRBV19 and TRBJ1-5, with D possibly TRBD1 on 6 matching bases. The CDR3 runs 15 residues. V gave up 4 bases and J gave up 6 bases, with 16 bases separating them. Germline CDR1 and CDR2: LNHDA and SQIVND (reference sequence). Drawing the rest from reference TRBV19 and TRBJ1-5, the complete variable domain is DGGITQSPKYLFRKEGQNVTLSCEQNLNHDAMYWYRQDPGQGLRLIYYSQIVNDFQKGDIAEGYSVSREKKESFPLTVTSAQKNPTAFYLCASSKGTLYVQPQHFGDGTRLSIL.

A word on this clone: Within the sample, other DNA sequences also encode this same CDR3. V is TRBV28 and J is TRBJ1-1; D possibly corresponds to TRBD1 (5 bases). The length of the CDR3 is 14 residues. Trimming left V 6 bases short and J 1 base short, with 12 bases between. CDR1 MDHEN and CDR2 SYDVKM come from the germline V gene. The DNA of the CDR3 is TGTGCCAGCAGCCCAGGACAAACGAACACTGAAGCTTTCTTT. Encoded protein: CASSPGQTNTEAFF.

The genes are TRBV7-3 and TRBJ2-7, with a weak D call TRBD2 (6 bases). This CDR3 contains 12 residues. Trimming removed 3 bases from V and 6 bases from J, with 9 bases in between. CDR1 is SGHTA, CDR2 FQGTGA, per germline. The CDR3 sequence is CASSLTAGEQYF. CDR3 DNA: TGTGCCAGCAGCTTGACAGCGGGCGAGCAGTACTTC.

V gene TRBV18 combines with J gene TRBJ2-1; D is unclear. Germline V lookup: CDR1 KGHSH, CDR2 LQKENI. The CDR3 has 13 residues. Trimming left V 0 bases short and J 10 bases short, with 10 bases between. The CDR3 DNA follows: TGTGCCAGCTCACCACCCGTTCTCGAGGAGCAGTTCTTC. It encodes CASSPPVLEEQFF. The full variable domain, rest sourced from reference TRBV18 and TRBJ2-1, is NAGVMQNPRHLVRRRGQEARLRCSPMKGHSHVYWYRQLPEEGLKFMVYLQKENIIDESGMPKERFSAEFPKEGPSILRIQQVVRGDSAAYFCASSPPVLEEQFFGPGTRLTVL.

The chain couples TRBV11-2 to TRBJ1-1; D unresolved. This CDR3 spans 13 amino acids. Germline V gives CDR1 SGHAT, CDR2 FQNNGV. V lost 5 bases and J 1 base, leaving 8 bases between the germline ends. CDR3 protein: CASSPSANTEAFF. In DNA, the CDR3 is TGTGCCAGCAGCCCCTCCGCGAACACTGAAGCTTTCTTT.

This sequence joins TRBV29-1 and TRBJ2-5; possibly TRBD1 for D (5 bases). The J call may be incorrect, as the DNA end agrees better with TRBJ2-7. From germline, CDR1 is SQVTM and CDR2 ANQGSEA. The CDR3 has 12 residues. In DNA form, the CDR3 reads TGCAGCGTTGGCCCAGGGACCTACGAGCAGTACTTC. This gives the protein CSVGPGTYEQYF.

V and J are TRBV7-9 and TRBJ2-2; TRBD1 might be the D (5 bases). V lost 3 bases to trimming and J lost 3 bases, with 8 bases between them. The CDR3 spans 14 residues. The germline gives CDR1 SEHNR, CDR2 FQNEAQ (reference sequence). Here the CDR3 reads CASSLQGDTGELFF. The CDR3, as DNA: TGTGCCAGCAGCTTGCAGGGTGACACCGGGGAGCTGTTTTTT.

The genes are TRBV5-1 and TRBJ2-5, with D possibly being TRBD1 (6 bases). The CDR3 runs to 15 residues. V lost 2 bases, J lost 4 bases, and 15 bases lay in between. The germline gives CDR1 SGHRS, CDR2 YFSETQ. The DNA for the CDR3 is TGCGCCAGCAGCTTACAAGGGGGAAAGGGAGAGACCCAGTACTTC. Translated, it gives CASSLQGGKGETQYF.

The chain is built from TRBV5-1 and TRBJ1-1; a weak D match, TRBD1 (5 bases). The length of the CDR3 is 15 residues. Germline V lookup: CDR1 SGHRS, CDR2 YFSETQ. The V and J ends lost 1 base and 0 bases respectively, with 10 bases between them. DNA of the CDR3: TGCGCCAGCAGCTTGCCCACAGGAGTGAACACTGAAGCTTTCTTT. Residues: CASSLPTGVNTEAFF.

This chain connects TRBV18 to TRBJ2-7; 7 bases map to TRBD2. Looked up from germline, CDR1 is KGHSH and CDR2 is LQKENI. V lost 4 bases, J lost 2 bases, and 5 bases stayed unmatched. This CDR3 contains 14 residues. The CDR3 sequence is CASSLPGRAYEQYF. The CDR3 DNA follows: TGTGCCAGCTCACTCCCAGGGAGGGCCTACGAGCAGTACTTC.